One and the same sample provided the 32 T cell receptor beta chains below, sequenced in a study of T cells after yellow fever vaccination. MiXCR, run by TCRdb on the 5' RACE reads, gives a single entry per CDR3 protein. This sample carries some 560,000 distinct CDR3 sequences, less than 20% of them seen once, and the ten largest clones take roughly 17%. The starting material was PBMCs, obtained about 5 days after the first yellow fever vaccination. The receptor source for this set is a man between 18 and 29 years old who received the YFV17D yellow fever vaccine.

Of note for this clonotype: A much more abundant neighbour one base away suggests this may be a read error. The chain employs TRBV24-1 and TRBJ2-2; unclear D gene. The ends were cut back, 3 bases at V and 0 bases at J, with 4 bases in the middle. This CDR3 is 14 amino acids long. From germline, CDR1 is KGHDR and CDR2 SFDVKD. Written as DNA, the CDR3 is TGTGCCACCAGTGATGCAACGAACACCGGGGAGCTGTTTTTT. Translated, it gives CATSDATNTGELFF.

This clonotype was detected only a few times. The CDR3 loop is CASRRGLALYEQYF. Written as DNA, the CDR3 is TGTGCCAGCAGGCGGGGACTAGCACTCTACGAGCAGTACTTC. The genes are TRBV12-3 or TRBV12-4 and TRBJ2-7; TRBD2 aligns across 9 bases. V shed 6 bases, J shed 3 bases, and the junction held 6 bases outside the gene matches. The CDR3 totals 14 residues.

This chain uses TRBV27 with TRBJ1-2, with 9 bases identical to TRBD1. The germline V gene has CDR1 MNHEY and CDR2 SMNVEV (reference sequence). The CDR3 has 14 residues. J was trimmed by 8 bases and V by 5 bases; bases with no gene match: 9. Here the CDR3 reads CASSHYRQGEGYTF. The DNA for the CDR3 is TGTGCCAGCAGTCACTATCGACAGGGGGAGGGCTACACCTTC.

This clonotype was counted between two and nine times. CDR3 sequence (DNA): TGTGCCAGCAGCTTAGAGAGAGTGGAGGGTGCCACTGAAGCTTTCTTT. Translation: CASSLERVEGATEAFF. This rearrangement joins TRBV7-9 to TRBJ1-1; D unresolved. CDR3 length: 16 residues. V lost 1 base and J lost 4, with 16 bases in between. Germline CDR1 reads SEHNR; CDR2 reads FQNEAQ (reference sequence).

This chain connects TRBV19 to TRBJ2-1; D is possibly TRBD2 (6 bases). This CDR3 has 11 residues. Per the germline V gene, CDR1 is LNHDA and CDR2 is SQIVND (reference sequence). The CDR3 here is CAARGYNEQFF. The CDR3 region has the DNA TGTGCAGCTCGGGGGTACAATGAGCAGTTCTTC. Drawing the rest from reference TRBV19 and TRBJ2-1, the complete variable domain is DGGITQSPKYLFRKEGQNVTLSCEQNLNHDAMYWYRQDPGQGLRLIYYSQIVNDFQKGDIAEGYSVSREKKESFPLTVTSAQKNPTAFYLCAARGYNEQFFGPGTRLTVL.

This clonotype came up a few times. The CDR3 sequence: CASSRGALYNSPLHF. The CDR3 region has the DNA TGTGCCAGCAGCCGCGGGGCACTTTATAATTCACCCCTCCACTTT. The gene calls are TRBV7-8 and TRBJ1-6, with a tentative D call TRBD1 (5 bases). V was shortened by 5 bases and J by 4 bases, with 12 bases between the two germline ends. From germline, CDR1 is SGHVS and CDR2 FQNEAQ. CDR3 length: 15 residues.

The chain couples TRBV10-1 to TRBJ2-3; TRBD1 matches at 7 bases. CDR3 length equals 12 residues. V lost 6 bases to trimming and J lost 6 bases; unmatched junction nucleotides: 3. Germline CDR1 is WNHNN and CDR2 is SYGVQD (reference sequence). The CDR3 region is CASSAQGDTQYF. The CDR3 DNA sequence: TGCGCCAGCAGCGCACAGGGGGATACGCAGTATTTT.

This clonotype showed up just a few times. The rearrangement links TRBV20-1 to TRBJ2-3; D gene ambiguous. Germline assignment: CDR1 DFQATT and CDR2 SNEGSKA (reference sequence). V gave up 3 bases and J gave up 0 bases, with 10 bases separating them. This CDR3 has 14 residues. The CDR3 coding sequence is TGCAGTGCTAGGAGCATAACTAGCACAGATACGCAGTATTTT. Its protein is CSARSITSTDTQYF.

The rearrangement uses TRBV20-1 and TRBJ2-3; TRBD2 is a possible D gene (5 bases). CDR1 is DFQATT, CDR2 SNEGSKA, per germline (reference sequence). The CDR3 runs 14 residues. Trimming cost V 0 bases and J 4 bases, with 11 bases left between them. The CDR3 bases are TGCAGTGCTAGAGATCTTTCGGGGTCAGATACGCAGTATTTT. Its translation: CSARDLSGSDTQYF.

This clonotype was picked up a small number of times. The chain combines TRBV3-1 with TRBJ2-3; TRBD2 aligns across 10 bases. The CDR3 is 16 amino acids. Germline CDR1 reads LGHDT; CDR2 reads YNNKEL (reference sequence). Trimming at V came to 6 bases and at J to 1 base, leaving 7 bases not matched to a gene. CDR3 in DNA: TGTGCCAGCAGTCACTCCGGGACTAGCGGCACAGATACGCAGTATTTT. This sequence encodes CASSHSGTSGTDTQYF.

In its sample, this clonotype was seen a few times. The rearrangement uses TRBV5-1 and TRBJ1-1; 9 bases are a match to TRBD1. V shed 4 bases, J shed 7 bases, and the junction held 8 bases outside the gene matches. Germline CDR1 and CDR2: SGHRS and YFSETQ. This CDR3 region has 14 residues. The CDR3 here is CASSVLQGAGEAFF. CDR3 bases: TGCGCCAGCAGCGTTCTACAGGGGGCCGGTGAAGCTTTCTTT.

The chain employs TRBV20-1 and TRBJ2-7; D may match TRBD1 or TRBD2 (5 bases each). This CDR3 has 14 residues. Per the germline V gene, CDR1 is DFQATT and CDR2 is SNEGSKA (reference sequence). V gave up 7 bases and J gave up 3 bases, with 19 bases separating them. The CDR3 loop reads CSGADGGHGYEQYV. CDR3 DNA sequence: TGCAGTGGAGCGGACGGAGGACACGGCTACGAGCAGTACGTC.

The chain carries TRBV27 and TRBJ2-3; 10 bases are shared with TRBD2. The V gene end was trimmed by 2 bases and the J gene end by 1 base; junction bases not matched to a gene: 3. This CDR3 has 16 residues. Germline V gives CDR1 MNHEY, CDR2 SMNVEV (reference sequence). CDR3 region: CASSLGAGGGTDTQYF. CDR3 coding DNA: TGTGCCAGCAGTTTAGGAGCGGGGGGGGGCACAGATACGCAGTATTTT.

This clonotype was seen only a few times. Here the CDR3 reads CAIMATQGRSGANVLTF. In nucleotides, the CDR3 is TGTGCCATAATGGCAACCCAGGGGCGCTCTGGGGCCAACGTCCTGACTTTC. J is TRBJ2-6 and V is TRBV10-3; D possibly corresponds to TRBD1 (6 bases). This CDR3 is 17 amino acids long. V was cut by 9 bases and J by 0 bases, with 18 bases left in between. Germline V lookup: CDR1 ENHRY, CDR2 SYGVKD.

This clonotype was recorded at least ten times. V usage is TRBV4-3 and J usage is TRBJ2-6; TRBD2 might be the D (6 bases). There are 17 residues in the CDR3. V lost 1 base and J lost 4, with 14 bases in between. Germline V gene lookup returns CDR1 LGHNA and CDR2 YSLEER. CDR3 loop: CASSQVPGGDGANVLTF. DNA for the CDR3: TGCGCCAGCAGCCAAGTACCTGGAGGGGACGGGGCCAACGTCCTGACTTTC.

The chain carries TRBV5-1 and TRBJ1-2; TRBD1 agrees at 10 bases. V lost 0 bases and J lost 3; bases outside the gene matches: 8. CDR3 length: 17 amino acids. Germline CDR1 reads SGHRS; CDR2 reads YFSETQ. CDR3 coding DNA: TGCGCCAGCAGCTTGGTTCCCAGGACAGGGGGGTACTATGGCTACACCTTC. Its translation is CASSLVPRTGGYYGYTF.

V and J are TRBV5-1 and TRBJ1-2; 7 nucleotides line up with TRBD1. The J segment lost 3 bases and the V segment lost 4 bases, leaving 6 bases of the junction unmatched. The CDR3 loop spans 14 amino acids. Germline CDR1 reads SGHRS; CDR2 reads YFSETQ. CDR3 coding DNA: TGCGCCAGCAGCCCAGGACAGGAAGACTATGGCTACACCTTC. The encoded protein is CASSPGQEDYGYTF.

This clonotype was counted only a few times. This sequence joins TRBV18 and TRBJ2-7; tentatively, D is TRBD1 (6 bases). Germline loops: CDR1 KGHSH, CDR2 LQKENI. Trimming took 3 bases from V and 4 from J, leaving 25 bases between them. The CDR3 extends over 18 amino acids. DNA for the CDR3: TGTGCCAGCTCACCCCTGGGACACGATACTTACGTCCCTTACGAGCAGTACGTC. Its translation: CASSPLGHDTYVPYEQYV.

This rearrangement joins TRBV28 to TRBJ1-1, with 9 bases fitting TRBD1. CDR1 MDHEN and CDR2 SYDVKM come from the germline V gene. V lost 5 bases and J lost 1; bases outside the gene matches: 5. The CDR3 consists of 15 residues. The CDR3 loop reads CASSGPGQGNTEAFF. Here the CDR3 DNA reads TGTGCCAGCAGTGGCCCGGGACAGGGGAACACTGAAGCTTTCTTT.

This clonotype was recorded at least ten times. The J gene is TRBJ2-1, the V gene TRBV5-1; D remains ambiguous. The germline V gene encodes CDR1 SGHRS and CDR2 YFSETQ. The ends were cut back, 0 bases at V and 0 bases at J, with 10 bases in the middle. The CDR3 loop spans 16 amino acids. CDR3 sequence: CASSLVAGTSYNEQFF. The CDR3 region has the DNA TGCGCCAGCAGCTTGGTAGCAGGTACCTCCTACAATGAGCAGTTCTTC.

V usage is TRBV7-3 and J usage is TRBJ2-6; TRBD2 is a possible D gene (5 bases). Germline CDR1 is SGHTA and CDR2 is FQGTGA. V was pared by 5 bases and J by 0 bases, with 8 bases between. CDR3 size: 15 residues. The CDR3 DNA sequence: TGTGCCAGCAGCGGCGGACTCTCTGGGGCCAACGTCCTGACTTTC. It specifies CASSGGLSGANVLTF.

This clonotype appeared many times. The chain joins TRBV12-3 or TRBV12-4 to TRBJ2-2, with 11 bases identical to TRBD2. This CDR3 has 15 amino acids. V was pared by 8 bases and J by 8 bases, with 10 bases of the junction left unmatched. The CDR3 here is CASAERLAGRGELFF. The DNA of the CDR3 is TGTGCCAGCGCCGAAAGACTAGCGGGGAGAGGGGAGCTGTTTTTT.

The chain couples TRBV2 to TRBJ2-2, with D possibly being TRBD1 or TRBD2 (5 bases each). With 6 bases removed from V and 0 bases from J, the gap between germline ends came to 11 bases. This CDR3 is 15 amino acids long. Per germline, CDR1 SNHLY and CDR2 FYNNEI. CDR3 sequence (DNA): TGTGCCAGCAGGGGGACGGCCGCGAACACCGGGGAGCTGTTTTTT. Residues: CASRGTAANTGELFF.

This clonotype showed up many times. V is TRBV7-2 and J is TRBJ1-6; 9 nucleotides match TRBD1. Germline values: CDR1 SGHTA, CDR2 FQGNSA. The CDR3 spans 15 residues. Trimming removed 6 bases from V and 9 bases from J; junction bases left unmatched: 9. CDR3 in DNA: TGTGCCAGCAGGGGTACCGGGACAGGGAGTTCACCCCTCCACTTT. This translates into CASRGTGTGSSPLHF.

This clonotype came up a few times. CDR3 in amino acids: CSALQGRETQYF. The DNA of the CDR3 is TGCAGTGCATTACAGGGGAGGGAGACCCAGTACTTC. The V call is TRBV20-1, the J call TRBJ2-5; TRBD1 might be the D (7 bases). Germline CDR1 and CDR2: DFQATT and SNEGSKA (reference sequence). This CDR3 spans 12 amino acids. Trimming left V 6 bases short and J 5 bases short, with 13 bases between.

This chain links TRBV4-1 with TRBJ2-7, with 9 positions matching TRBD2. The CDR3 has 15 residues. Looked up from germline, CDR1 is MGHRA and CDR2 is YSYEKL. Trimming took 2 bases from V and 2 from J; bases not matched to a gene: 4. This CDR3 is CASSQFGGGAYEQYV. As DNA, the CDR3 is TGCGCCAGCAGCCAATTTGGCGGGGGGGCCTACGAGCAGTACGTC.

The rearrangement joins TRBV20-1 to TRBJ2-3; 7 nucleotides agree with TRBD1. Germline lookup yields CDR1 DFQATT and CDR2 SNEGSKA (reference sequence). The CDR3 totals 14 residues. J was trimmed by 2 bases and V by 5 bases; bases with no gene match: 7. CDR3 nucleotides: TGCAGTGCTGGTTCGGGACAGAACACAGATACGCAGTATTTT. Protein product: CSAGSGQNTDTQYF.

This clonotype was detected a few times. This chain links TRBV20-1 with TRBJ2-5; 9 bases map to TRBD2. J was trimmed by 5 bases and V by 5 bases; bases with no gene match: 9. Germline V gene sequence: CDR1 DFQATT, CDR2 SNEGSKA (reference sequence). The CDR3 covers 14 residues. CDR3 sequence (DNA): TGCAGTGCTGAGATAGCGGGGGTCGGCGAGACCCAGTACTTC. Amino acids: CSAEIAGVGETQYF.

This clonotype was recorded only once. The chain is built from TRBV7-9 and TRBJ2-2, with D maybe TRBD1 (6 bases). The V end was cut by 5 bases, the J end by 11 bases, with 9 bases between. The CDR3 sequence is 11 residues long. Germline V lookup: CDR1 SEHNR, CDR2 FQNEAQ (reference sequence). As DNA, the CDR3 is TGTGCCAGCAGCCTCGGGACAGAGCTGTTTTTT. The encoded protein is CASSLGTELFF.

This clonotype showed up just a few times. The chain couples TRBV6-1 to TRBJ2-5; D is perhaps TRBD2 (7 bases). With 8 bases removed from V and 7 bases from J, the gap between germline ends came to 17 bases. CDR1 and CDR2 (germline): MNHNS, SASEGT. The CDR3 totals 13 residues. In DNA, the CDR3 is TGTGCCAGCGGACTCCGGGGGGCTGGGACCCAGTACTTC. This translates into CASGLRGAGTQYF.

V and J are TRBV6-1 and TRBJ2-2; a possible D gene is TRBD1 (6 bases). Germline V gives CDR1 MNHNS, CDR2 SASEGT. This CDR3 spans 16 amino acids. The V and J ends lost 8 bases and 3 bases respectively, with 19 bases between them. The CDR3 DNA is TGTGCCAGCTCTCCCGTATACAGGGTGGACACCGGGGAGCTGTTTTTT. This gives the protein CASSPVYRVDTGELFF.

There are a few counts of this clonotype. The rearrangement links TRBV6-5 to TRBJ2-3; D perhaps matches TRBD2 (7 bases). CDR1 and CDR2 from the germline V gene are MNHEY and SVGAGI. V lost 0 bases and J 2 bases, leaving 18 bases between the germline ends. CDR3 length equals 18 residues. In nucleotides, the CDR3 is TGTGCCAGCAGTTACTCTCCCTCAGGGGCGGGGGTCACAGATACGCAGTATTTT. It encodes CASSYSPSGAGVTDTQYF.